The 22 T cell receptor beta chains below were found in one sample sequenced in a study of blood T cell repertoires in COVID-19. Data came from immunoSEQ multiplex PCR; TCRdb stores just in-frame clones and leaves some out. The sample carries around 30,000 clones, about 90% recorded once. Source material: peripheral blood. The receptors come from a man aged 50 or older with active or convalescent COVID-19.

CDR3 nucleotides: TGTGCCAGCAGTTCAGACAGGCCGGGGGGTTCACCCCTCCACTTT. Residues: CASSSDRPGGSPLHF. The V call is TRBV6-5, the J call TRBJ1-6; the D gene is possibly TRBD1 (6 bases). Trimming pared 4 bases from V and 9 bases from J, leaving 16 bases between. There are 15 residues in the CDR3. Per the germline V gene, CDR1 is MNHEY and CDR2 is SVGAGI.

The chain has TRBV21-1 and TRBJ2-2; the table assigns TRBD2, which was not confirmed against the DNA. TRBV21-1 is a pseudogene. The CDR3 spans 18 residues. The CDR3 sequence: CASSKASTSGRWTGELFF. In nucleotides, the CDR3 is TGTGCCAGCAGCAAAGCGTCCACGAGCGGGAGATGGACCGGGGAGCTGTTTTTT.

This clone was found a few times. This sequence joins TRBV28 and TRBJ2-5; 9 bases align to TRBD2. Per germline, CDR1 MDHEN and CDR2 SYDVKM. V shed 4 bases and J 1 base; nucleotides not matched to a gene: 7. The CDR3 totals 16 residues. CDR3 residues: CASSWVAGEGQETQYF. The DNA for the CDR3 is TGTGCCAGCAGTTGGGTAGCGGGAGAGGGCCAAGAGACCCAGTACTTC.

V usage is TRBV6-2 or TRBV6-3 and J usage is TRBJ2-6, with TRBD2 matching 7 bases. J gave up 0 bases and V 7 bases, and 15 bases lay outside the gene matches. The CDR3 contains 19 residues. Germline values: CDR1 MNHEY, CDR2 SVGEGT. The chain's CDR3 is CASTPWALAKNSGANVLTF. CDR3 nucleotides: TGTGCCAGCACCCCCTGGGCACTAGCGAAAAACTCTGGGGCCAACGTCCTGACTTTC.

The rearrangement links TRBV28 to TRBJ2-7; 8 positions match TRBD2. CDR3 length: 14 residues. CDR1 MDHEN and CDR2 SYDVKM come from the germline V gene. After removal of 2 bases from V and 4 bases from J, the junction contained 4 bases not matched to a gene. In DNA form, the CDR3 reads TGTGCCAGCAGTTTAGGCCTAGCGGGTTACGAGCAGTACTTC. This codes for CASSLGLAGYEQYF.

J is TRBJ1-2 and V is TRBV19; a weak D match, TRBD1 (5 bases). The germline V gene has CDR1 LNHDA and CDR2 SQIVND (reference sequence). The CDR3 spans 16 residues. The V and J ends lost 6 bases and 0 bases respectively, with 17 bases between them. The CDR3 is CASSPGPAGSNYGYTF. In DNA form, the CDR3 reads TGTGCCAGTAGCCCAGGGCCGGCGGGGTCTAACTATGGCTACACCTTC.

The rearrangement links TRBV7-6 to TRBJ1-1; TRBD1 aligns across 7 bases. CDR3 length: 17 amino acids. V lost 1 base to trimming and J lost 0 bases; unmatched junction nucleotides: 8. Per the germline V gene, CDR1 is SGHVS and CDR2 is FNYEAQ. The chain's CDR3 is CASSLGPPTGLNTEAFF. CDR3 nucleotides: TGTGCCAGCAGCTTAGGACCCCCGACAGGGCTGAACACTGAAGCTTTCTTT.

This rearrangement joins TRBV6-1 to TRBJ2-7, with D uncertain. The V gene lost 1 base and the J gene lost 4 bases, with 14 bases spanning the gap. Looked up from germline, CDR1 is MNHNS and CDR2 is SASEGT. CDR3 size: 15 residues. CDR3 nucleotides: TGTGCCAGCAGTGAAGTTAACAGTTCGAAGTACGAGCAGTACTTC. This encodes CASSEVNSSKYEQYF.

CDR3 nucleotide sequence: TGTGCCAGCAGCTTCTCCGGGACAGCTCTAGGGAACACTGAAGCTTTCTTT. Translated: CASSFSGTALGNTEAFF. The chain is built from TRBV5-4 and TRBJ1-1, with 7 bases fitting TRBD1. The trim removed 2 bases at V and 1 base at J, leaving 11 bases unmatched. This CDR3 comprises 17 residues. From germline, CDR1 is SGHNT and CDR2 YYREEE (reference sequence).

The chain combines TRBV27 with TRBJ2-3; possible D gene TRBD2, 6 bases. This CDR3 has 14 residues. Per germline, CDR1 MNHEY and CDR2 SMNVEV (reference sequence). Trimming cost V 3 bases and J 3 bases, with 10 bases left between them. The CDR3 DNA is TGTGCCAGCAGTTTCCAGGGACTTACAGATACGCAGTATTTT. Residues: CASSFQGLTDTQYF.

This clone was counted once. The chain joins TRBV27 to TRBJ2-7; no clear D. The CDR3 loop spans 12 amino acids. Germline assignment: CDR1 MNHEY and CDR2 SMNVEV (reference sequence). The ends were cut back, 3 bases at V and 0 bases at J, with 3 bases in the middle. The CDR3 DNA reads TGTGCCAGCAGTTTCTCCTCCTACGAGCAGTACTTC. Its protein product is CASSFSSYEQYF.

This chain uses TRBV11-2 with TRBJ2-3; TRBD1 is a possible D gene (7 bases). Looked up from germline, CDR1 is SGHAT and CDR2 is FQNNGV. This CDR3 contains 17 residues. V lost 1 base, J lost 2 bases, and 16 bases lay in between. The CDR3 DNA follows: TGTGCCAGCAGCTTAGGGGGGGTGGGACAGAACACAGATACGCAGTATTTT. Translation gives CASSLGGVGQNTDTQYF.

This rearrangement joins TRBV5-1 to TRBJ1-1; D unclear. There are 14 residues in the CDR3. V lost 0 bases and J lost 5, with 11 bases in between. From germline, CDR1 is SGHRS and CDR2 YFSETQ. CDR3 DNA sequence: TGCGCCAGCAGCTTGGTGGGGTCGGGGACTGAAGCTTTCTTT. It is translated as CASSLVGSGTEAFF.

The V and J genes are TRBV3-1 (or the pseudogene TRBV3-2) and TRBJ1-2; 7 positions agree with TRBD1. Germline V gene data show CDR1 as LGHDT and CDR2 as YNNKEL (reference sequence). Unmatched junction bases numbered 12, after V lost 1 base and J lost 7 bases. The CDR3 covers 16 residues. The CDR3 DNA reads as TGTGCCAGCAGCCAAGCTCCCGGGACAGCCATCGCTGGCTACACCTTC. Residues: CASSQAPGTAIAGYTF.

The CDR3 DNA sequence: TGTGCCAGCACGGACAGGGCCTTCGGGGGGACCCAGTACTTC. Its translation: CASTDRAFGGTQYF. The chain employs TRBV25-1 and TRBJ2-5; TRBD1 matches 8 bases. Germline V lookup: CDR1 MGHDK, CDR2 SYGVNS. J was trimmed by 7 bases and V by 7 bases; bases with no gene match: 11. There are 14 residues in the CDR3.

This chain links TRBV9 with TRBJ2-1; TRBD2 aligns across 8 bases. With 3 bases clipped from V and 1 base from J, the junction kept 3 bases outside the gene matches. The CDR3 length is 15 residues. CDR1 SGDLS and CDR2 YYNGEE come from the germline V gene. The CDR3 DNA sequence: TGTGCCAGCAGCGAAGCGGGAGTGTCCTACAATGAGCAGTTCTTC. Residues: CASSEAGVSYNEQFF.

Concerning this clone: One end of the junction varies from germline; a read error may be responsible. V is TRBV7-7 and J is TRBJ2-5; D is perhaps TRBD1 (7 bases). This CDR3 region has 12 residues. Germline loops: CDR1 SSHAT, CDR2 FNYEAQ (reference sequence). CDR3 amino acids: CASSSGGETQYF. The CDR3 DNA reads TGTGCTAGCAGCTCAGGGGGGGAGACCCAGTACTTC.

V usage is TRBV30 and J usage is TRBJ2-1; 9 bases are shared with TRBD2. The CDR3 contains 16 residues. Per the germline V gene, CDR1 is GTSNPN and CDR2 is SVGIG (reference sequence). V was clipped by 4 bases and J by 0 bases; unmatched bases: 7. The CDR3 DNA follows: TGTGCCTGGACTAGCCTTAGCGGGAGCTCCTACAATGAGCAGTTCTTC. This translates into CAWTSLSGSSYNEQFF.

The CDR3 nucleotides are TGCGCCAGCAGCCAGGGGGGACTAGCGGGAGTAGGCACCGGGGAGCTGTTTTTT. Translation gives CASSQGGLAGVGTGELFF. This sequence joins TRBV4-1 and TRBJ2-2, with 14 nucleotides matching TRBD2. Trimming took 3 bases from V and 4 from J; bases not matched to a gene: 7. This CDR3 is 18 amino acids long. Germline values: CDR1 MGHRA, CDR2 YSYEKL.

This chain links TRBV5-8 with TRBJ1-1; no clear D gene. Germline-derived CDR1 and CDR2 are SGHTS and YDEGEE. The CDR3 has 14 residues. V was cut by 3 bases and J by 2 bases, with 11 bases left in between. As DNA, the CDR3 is TGTGCCAGCAGCTACGGTGGGCACAACACTGAAGCTTTCTTT. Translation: CASSYGGHNTEAFF.

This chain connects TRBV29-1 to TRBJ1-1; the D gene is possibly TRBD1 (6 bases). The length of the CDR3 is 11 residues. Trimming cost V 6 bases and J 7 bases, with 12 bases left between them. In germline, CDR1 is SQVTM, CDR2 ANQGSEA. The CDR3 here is CSVGQYDEAFF. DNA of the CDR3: TGCAGCGTAGGACAGTATGATGAAGCTTTCTTT.

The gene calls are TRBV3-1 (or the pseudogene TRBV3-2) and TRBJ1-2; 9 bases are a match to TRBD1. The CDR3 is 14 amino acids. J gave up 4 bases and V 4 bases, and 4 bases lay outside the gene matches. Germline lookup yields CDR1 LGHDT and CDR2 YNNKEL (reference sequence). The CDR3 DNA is TGTGCCAGCAGCCTACAGGGGGCCGGCTATGGCTACACCTTC. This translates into CASSLQGAGYGYTF.